A selection of T cell receptor beta chains follows, all from one sample in a study of shared clonotypes between healthy human individuals. Measured with immunoSEQ multiplex PCR; TCRdb has only the in-frame clones, and not every one. Counted here are fewer than 550,000 clones, over 75% occurring once; the ten biggest clones make up about an eighth. The source material was PBMCs. Receptors originate from a woman between 40 and 55 years old in good health. Some clones in this sample may be carry-over from other donors' samples. Each CDR3 is given with its conserved first and last residue. The order of the fields is D gene, V gene, J gene, clone size, CDR3 protein, CDR3 DNA. D genes are given only for firm matches. Expanded clones are given a class, and other clones once, few, many or no size at all.

D gene: .; V gene: TRBV14; J gene: TRBJ1-5; clone size: few; CDR3 protein: CASSEYSNQPQHF; CDR3 DNA: TGTGCCAGCAGCGAGTATAGCAATCAGCCCCAGCATTTT
D gene: TRBD1; V gene: TRBV18; J gene: TRBJ1-2; clone size: .; CDR3 protein: CASSPTRDRDYGYTF; CDR3 DNA: TGTGCCAGCTCACCAACCCGGGACAGGGACTATGGCTACACCTTC
D gene: .; V gene: TRBV9; J gene: TRBJ2-7; clone size: .; CDR3 protein: CASSVSPSYEQYF; CDR3 DNA: TGTGCCAGCAGCGTATCTCCTTCCTACGAGCAGTACTTC
D gene: .; V gene: TRBV10-3; J gene: TRBJ2-5; clone size: .; CDR3 protein: CAISRGLLEAGETQYF; CDR3 DNA: TGTGCCATCAGCAGAGGACTCTTAGAGGCCGGGGAGACCCAGTACTTC
D gene: .; V gene: TRBV6-1; J gene: TRBJ1-1; clone size: .; CDR3 protein: CASSERPRGTEAFF; CDR3 DNA: TGTGCCAGCAGTGAACGTCCCCGGGGTACTGAAGCTTTCTTT
D gene: .; V gene: TRBV7-8; J gene: TRBJ2-7; clone size: .; CDR3 protein: CASSPWPLKENVEQYF; CDR3 DNA: TGTGCCAGCAGCCCCTGGCCCCTTAAGGAGAATGTAGAGCAGTACTTC
D gene: TRBD2; V gene: TRBV5-1; J gene: TRBJ2-7; clone size: .; CDR3 protein: CASRPSGRAGYEQYF; CDR3 DNA: TGCGCCAGCCGACCTAGCGGGAGGGCCGGATACGAGCAGTACTTC
D gene: TRBD1; V gene: TRBV6-1; J gene: TRBJ1-6; clone size: few; CDR3 protein: CASRPPGQGFSPLHF; CDR3 DNA: TGTGCCAGCAGACCACCGGGACAGGGGTTTTCACCCCTCCACTTT
D gene: .; V gene: TRBV7-2; J gene: TRBJ1-4; clone size: once; CDR3 protein: CASSFRGWGLANEKLFF; CDR3 DNA: TGTGCCAGCAGCTTTCGGGGATGGGGGCTGGCTAATGAAAAACTGTTTTTT
D gene: .; V gene: TRBV4-3; J gene: TRBJ2-3; clone size: .; CDR3 protein: CASSQGVTLEGPDTQYF; CDR3 DNA: TGCGCCAGCAGCCAAGGGGTCACTTTAGAGGGGCCAGATACGCAGTATTTT
D gene: TRBD2; V gene: TRBV11-3; J gene: TRBJ2-1; clone size: .; CDR3 protein: CASSLETGTSGNEQFF; CDR3 DNA: TGTGCCAGCAGCTTAGAGACCGGGACTAGCGGCAATGAGCAGTTCTTC
D gene: TRBD1; V gene: TRBV6-5; J gene: TRBJ2-1; clone size: .; CDR3 protein: CASSYNSDRLVNEQFF; CDR3 DNA: TGTGCCAGCAGTTACAATTCGGACAGGTTGGTTAATGAGCAGTTCTTC
D gene: .; V gene: TRBV7-9; J gene: TRBJ1-4; clone size: .; CDR3 protein: CASGLYEKLFF; CDR3 DNA: TGTGCCAGCGGACTCTATGAAAAACTGTTTTTT
D gene: TRBD1; V gene: TRBV9; J gene: TRBJ2-2; clone size: .; CDR3 protein: CASSPWDRGNTGELFF; CDR3 DNA: TGTGCCAGCAGCCCTTGGGACAGGGGGAACACCGGGGAGCTGTTTTTT
D gene: .; V gene: TRBV19; J gene: TRBJ2-1; clone size: .; CDR3 protein: CASSNFNNEQFF; CDR3 DNA: TGTGCCAGTAGTAACTTCAACAATGAGCAGTTCTTC
D gene: .; V gene: TRBV2; J gene: TRBJ2-7; clone size: .; CDR3 protein: CASSFDQGEQYF; CDR3 DNA: TGTGCCAGCAGCTTCGACCAGGGGGAGCAGTACTTC
D gene: .; V gene: TRBV28; J gene: TRBJ2-2; clone size: .; CDR3 protein: CASSPPSTGELFF; CDR3 DNA: TGTGCCAGCAGTCCTCCCTCAACCGGGGAGCTGTTTTTT
D gene: .; V gene: TRBV6-6; J gene: TRBJ2-7; clone size: .; CDR3 protein: CASRNGPSTYEQYF; CDR3 DNA: TGTGCCAGCCGCAACGGGCCATCGACCTACGAGCAGTACTTC
D gene: TRBD2; V gene: TRBV5-1; J gene: TRBJ2-7; clone size: .; CDR3 protein: CASSLGPGGPNHYEQYF; CDR3 DNA: TGCGCCAGCAGCTTGGGGCCGGGAGGGCCGAACCACTACGAGCAGTACTTC
D gene: .; V gene: TRBV6-1; J gene: TRBJ2-2; clone size: .; CDR3 protein: CASRNTGELFF; CDR3 DNA: TGTGCCAGCAGGAACACCGGGGAGCTGTTTTTT
D gene: .; V gene: TRBV6-6; J gene: TRBJ1-1; clone size: .; CDR3 protein: CASSSSGREAFF; CDR3 DNA: TGTGCCAGCAGTTCGTCAGGACGAGAAGCTTTCTTT
D gene: TRBD2; V gene: TRBV9; J gene: TRBJ2-1; clone size: .; CDR3 protein: CASSVGAGAHNEQFF; CDR3 DNA: TGTGCCAGCAGCGTAGGCGCGGGAGCGCACAATGAGCAGTTCTTC
D gene: .; V gene: TRBV14; J gene: TRBJ2-7; clone size: .; CDR3 protein: CASSHAAEQYF; CDR3 DNA: TGTGCCAGCAGCCACGCCGCCGAGCAGTACTTC
D gene: TRBD1; V gene: TRBV6-1; J gene: TRBJ1-5; clone size: .; CDR3 protein: CASSSGTGGGQPQHF; CDR3 DNA: TGTGCCAGCAGTTCCGGGACAGGGGGTGGTCAGCCCCAGCATTTT
D gene: .; V gene: TRBV25-1; J gene: TRBJ2-1; clone size: .; CDR3 protein: CASSPQGGVYNEQFF; CDR3 DNA: TGTGCCAGCAGCCCACAGGGAGGCGTTTACAATGAGCAGTTCTTC
D gene: TRBD2; V gene: TRBV7-8; J gene: TRBJ2-3; clone size: .; CDR3 protein: CASSLAQASGRGDTQYF; CDR3 DNA: TGTGCCAGCAGCTTAGCGCAGGCGAGCGGGAGAGGGGATACGCAGTATTTT
D gene: TRBD1; V gene: TRBV18; J gene: TRBJ2-5; clone size: few; CDR3 protein: CASASTGTEETQYF; CDR3 DNA: TGTGCCAGCGCGTCGACAGGGACGGAAGAGACCCAGTACTTC
D gene: TRBD2; V gene: TRBV7-3; J gene: TRBJ2-3; clone size: .; CDR3 protein: CASSPPTSGRAPDTQYF; CDR3 DNA: TGTGCCAGCAGCCCCCCGACTAGCGGGAGAGCCCCAGATACGCAGTATTTT
D gene: .; V gene: TRBV18; J gene: TRBJ2-1; clone size: few; CDR3 protein: CASSPFRDEQFF; CDR3 DNA: TGTGCCAGCTCACCGTTTAGGGATGAGCAGTTCTTC
D gene: .; V gene: TRBV7-8; J gene: TRBJ2-7; clone size: .; CDR3 protein: CASSLWGTYEQYF; CDR3 DNA: TGTGCCAGCAGCTTATGGGGAACCTACGAGCAGTACTTC
D gene: .; V gene: TRBV19; J gene: TRBJ2-7; clone size: .; CDR3 protein: CASSIGSAAGASYEQYF; CDR3 DNA: TGTGCCAGTAGTATCGGCTCGGCTGCAGGGGCGTCATACGAGCAGTACTTC